This T cell receptor beta chain appears in the sequencing data of a study of OX40 agonist ivuxolimab in advanced cancers. In the study overall: From 23 to 79 years was the age range, with a mean of 60 years, and about 78% were male. General observations from the study: Antigens targeted by the expanded peripheral T cells were not determined. The average count of expanded clones was higher among CD8+ T cells than among CD4+. Expansion of clones was among the lowest in partial responders at 0.1-3.0 mg/kg.

Generated by immunoSEQ multiplex PCR, the TCRdb table keeps only in-frame clones and is missing some. The table records about 45,000 clones, approximately 91% of them present only once. The V and J ends lost 2 bases and 3 bases respectively, with 7 bases between them. The CDR3 runs to 14 residues. Germline CDR1 MNHNS, CDR2 SASEGT. In this sample, this clone turned up once. No antigen is known for it. The chain carries TRBV6-1 and TRBJ2-2; D is unclear. This TCR was sampled from an adult with an advanced solid tumor such as melanoma, head and neck, liver or kidney cancer. This sample comprised CD4+ or CD8+ T cells sorted from blood, obtained in a trial of the OX40 agonist ivuxolimab. The chain's CDR3 is CASSERRYTGELFF. The CDR3 DNA sequence: TGTGCCAGCAGTGAACGACGGTACACCGGGGAGCTGTTTTTT.